This is a list of T cell receptor beta chains from one sample in a study of shared clonotypes between healthy human individuals. Using immunoSEQ multiplex PCR, the repertoire was profiled, and TCRdb retains in-frame clones only, with some absent. This table has roughly 640,000 clones, roughly 70% appearing once. The source material was memory CD4+ T cells sorted from blood. The receptors here all came from a woman under 40 in good health. CDR3s include the opening cysteine and the closing phenylalanine or tryptophan.

TRBJ1-2,TRBV28,13,CASSSRTLYGYTF
TRBJ2-5,TRBV9,12,CASSPGGETQYF
TRBJ2-7,TRBV5-1,16,CASSSGQPGSPYEQYF
TRBJ2-3,TRBV2,13,CASSESRTDTQYF
TRBJ2-7,TRBV27,14,CASSRLDSPTEQYF
TRBJ2-7,TRBV28,14,CASSAGTPSYEQYF
TRBJ1-1,TRBV20-1,8,CSADRASF
TRBJ1-5,TRBV2,13,CASSDRSNQPQHF
TRBJ1-1,TRBV28,14,CASTETTPNTEAFF
TRBJ2-7,TRBV10-3,13,CAISERQGYEQYF
TRBJ1-4,TRBV7-9,14,CASSFGGENEKLFF